The 10 T cell receptor beta chains reported below all come from one sample, sequenced in a study of blood T cell repertoires in COVID-19. Assay used: immunoSEQ multiplex PCR; TCRdb lists only in-frame clones, some missing. The sample lists a few hundred thousand clones; about nine tenths were seen once. Sequencing was performed on PBMCs or T cells enriched from blood (not recorded which). These receptor sequences come from an older woman who had recovered from COVID-19.

The gene calls are TRBV11-3 and TRBJ2-4; weak D call: TRBD1 (6 bases). Germline V lookup: CDR1 SGHNT, CDR2 YENEEA. V was shortened by 5 bases and J by 8 bases, with 19 bases between the two germline ends. The length of the CDR3 is 15 residues. The CDR3 bases are TGTGCCAGCAGCACCCGGACGGAATCAGGGGACATTCAGTACTTC. Residues: CASSTRTESGDIQYF.

This sequence joins TRBV27 and TRBJ2-7, with 9 bases aligning to TRBD1. The CDR3 runs to 17 residues. The junction had 11 bases not matched to a gene; V was cut back by 4 bases and J by 1 base. Germline CDR1 reads MNHEY; CDR2 reads SMNVEV (reference sequence). The CDR3 loop is CASSYLPDRGLSYEQYF. Written as DNA, the CDR3 is TGTGCCAGCAGTTACCTTCCCGACAGGGGGTTATCCTACGAGCAGTACTTC.

V and J are TRBV7-2 and TRBJ2-7; 14 bases match TRBD2. CDR1 is SGHTA and CDR2 is FQGNSA in the germline V gene. There are 16 residues in the CDR3. Trimming cost V 0 bases and J 5 bases; bases outside gene matches: 3. The DNA for the CDR3 is TGTGCCAGCAGCTTAGCCGGACTAGCGGGGGGTCACGAGCAGTACTTC. Translating gives CASSLAGLAGGHEQYF.

V usage is TRBV11-2 and J usage is TRBJ1-1; no clear D gene. The CDR3 runs to 13 residues. The germline gives CDR1 SGHAT, CDR2 FQNNGV. Trimming left V 5 bases short and J 0 bases short, with 7 bases between. CDR3 nucleotides: TGTGCCAGCAGCACTCATTTGAACACTGAAGCTTTCTTT. Translation gives CASSTHLNTEAFF.

The chain is built from TRBV12-3 or TRBV12-4 and TRBJ1-1; TRBD1 aligns across 7 bases. This CDR3 region has 11 residues. The ends lost 7 bases at V and 7 bases at J; junction bases unmatched: 3. The CDR3 nucleotides read TGTGCCAGCATCCGACAGGGTGAAGCTTTCTTT. Its protein product is CASIRQGEAFF.

V gene TRBV6-2 or TRBV6-3 combines with J gene TRBJ1-1; 7 bases agree with TRBD1. The CDR3 extends over 14 amino acids. The germline gives CDR1 MNHEY, CDR2 SVGEGT. Germline trimming cut 6 bases from V and 0 bases from J; bases unmatched to any gene: 4. CDR3 amino acids: CASSWGQMNTEAFF. CDR3 in DNA: TGTGCCAGCAGCTGGGGACAGATGAACACTGAAGCTTTCTTT.

This rearrangement joins TRBV19 to TRBJ2-5; TRBD1 matches 7 bases. This CDR3 comprises 18 residues. V lost 5 bases to trimming and J lost 3 bases; unmatched junction nucleotides: 18. Looked up from germline, CDR1 is LNHDA and CDR2 is SQIVND (reference sequence). This CDR3 reads CASSDKLRTGTAKETQYF. CDR3 DNA: TGTGCCAGTAGTGATAAATTGAGAACCGGGACAGCTAAAGAGACCCAGTACTTC.

The chain uses TRBV9 and TRBJ1-3; D may be TRBD1 (5 bases). The germline V gene encodes CDR1 SGDLS and CDR2 YYNGEE. V was pared by 3 bases and J by 3 bases, with 13 bases between. The CDR3 is 15 residues long. As DNA, the CDR3 is TGTGCCAGCAGCGCGGGGGGGACGGTTGGAAACACCATATATTTT. Encoded protein: CASSAGGTVGNTIYF.

V and J are TRBV20-1 and TRBJ1-2; the D is unclear. The CDR3 has 11 amino acids. Germline lookup yields CDR1 DFQATT and CDR2 SNEGSKA (reference sequence). Trimming shortened V by 8 bases and J by 1 base, and 8 bases separated the two germline ends. CDR3 residues: CSFILNYGYTF. CDR3 coding DNA: TGCAGTTTTATCCTTAACTATGGCTACACCTTC.

The rearrangement links TRBV7-8 to TRBJ1-1; D is uncertain. This CDR3 is 15 amino acids long. Trimming shortened V by 1 base and J by 2 bases, and 11 bases separated the two germline ends. Germline CDR1 SGHVS, CDR2 FQNEAQ. For the CDR3, the DNA is TGTGCCAGCAGCTTAGTTTTACAGATAAACACTGAAGCTTTCTTT. This sequence encodes CASSLVLQINTEAFF.